Shown below are 11 T cell receptor beta chains from a single sample sequenced in a study of blood T cell repertoires in COVID-19. Measured with immunoSEQ multiplex PCR; TCRdb has only the in-frame clones, and not every one. The repertoire holds approximately 200,000 clones, with approximately 90% as singletons. The sequencing sample was made of PBMCs or T cells enriched from blood (not recorded which). The receptors were sampled from a young man who had recovered from COVID-19.

This clone appeared a few times. The chain carries TRBV12-3 or TRBV12-4 and TRBJ1-1; TRBD1 is a possible D gene (5 bases). The CDR3 consists of 13 residues. The germline V and J ends were trimmed by 2 bases and 5 bases, with 9 bases remaining between them. The CDR3 protein is CASSLNGGTEAFF. DNA of the CDR3: TGTGCCAGCAGTTTAAACGGGGGGACTGAAGCTTTCTTT.

The rearrangement uses TRBV7-6 and TRBJ2-3, with 8 nucleotides matching TRBD2. J lost 0 bases, V lost 4 bases, and 9 bases had no gene match. Germline lookup yields CDR1 SGHVS and CDR2 FNYEAQ. The CDR3 is 17 amino acids. The DNA for the CDR3 is TGTGCCAGCAGCTATTCCCAGCGGGGGTTTAGCACAGATACGCAGTATTTT. Translated: CASSYSQRGFSTDTQYF. Variable domain in full (rest from reference TRBV7-6 and TRBJ2-3): GAGVSQSPRYKVTKRGQDVALRCDPISGHVSLYWYRQALGQGPEFLTYFNYEAQQDKSGLPNDRFSAERPEGSISTLTIQRTEQRDSAMYRCASSYSQRGFSTDTQYFGPGTRLTVL.

This sequence joins TRBV10-3 and TRBJ2-1, with 7 bases lining up with TRBD2. V gave up 4 bases and J gave up 6 bases; unmatched junction bases: 12. Per the germline V gene, CDR1 is ENHRY and CDR2 is SYGVKD. CDR3 length: 16 amino acids. This chain's CDR3 is CAISVAGGSLGNEQFF. DNA of the CDR3: TGTGCCATCAGTGTCGCTGGCGGGAGTTTAGGCAATGAGCAGTTCTTC.

The V and J genes are TRBV10-1 and TRBJ2-4, with D possibly matching TRBD2 (6 bases). This CDR3 spans 16 amino acids. From germline, CDR1 is WNHNN and CDR2 SYGVQD (reference sequence). Trimming removed 0 bases from V and 0 bases from J, with 9 bases in between. The CDR3 loop reads CASSESRAGAKNIQYF. The CDR3 DNA reads TGCGCCAGCAGTGAGTCGAGAGCGGGAGCCAAAAACATTCAGTACTTC.

The genes are TRBV29-1 and TRBJ1-1; the D gene is possibly TRBD1 (5 bases). V dropped 4 bases and J dropped 0 bases, with 9 bases sitting between them. Per germline, CDR1 SQVTM and CDR2 ANQGSEA. The CDR3 has 13 amino acids. The CDR3 protein is CSVVPGLNTEAFF. In DNA, the CDR3 is TGCAGCGTTGTTCCAGGGTTGAACACTGAAGCTTTCTTT.

The chain employs TRBV2 and TRBJ1-3, with D maybe TRBD1 (5 bases). Trimming stripped 5 bases from V and 0 bases from J, with 11 bases between. The CDR3 is 15 amino acids. The germline CDR1 and CDR2 sequences are SNHLY and FYNNEI. CDR3 in DNA: TGTGCCAGCAGTCCCGACAGAAACTCTGGAAACACCATATATTTT. Protein: CASSPDRNSGNTIYF.

The chain combines TRBV3-1 (or the pseudogene TRBV3-2) with TRBJ2-5, with D tentatively TRBD2 (5 bases). Germline V CDR1 and CDR2: LGHDT, YNNKEL (reference sequence). V dropped 7 bases and J dropped 3 bases, with 18 bases sitting between them. The CDR3 loop spans 15 amino acids. DNA of the CDR3: TGTGCCAGCACTGGGAACCCGATGACTAAAGAGACCCAGTACTTC. Protein: CASTGNPMTKETQYF.

The chain is built from TRBV7-8 and TRBJ2-7; 9 positions agree with TRBD1. The ends lost 1 base at V and 3 bases at J; junction bases unmatched: 10. The CDR3 is 17 residues long. Germline CDR1 and CDR2: SGHVS and FQNEAQ. The CDR3 is CASSLDRSGDRVYEQYF. CDR3 bases: TGTGCCAGCAGCTTAGATAGAAGCGGGGACAGGGTCTACGAGCAGTACTTC.

V is TRBV3-1 (or the pseudogene TRBV3-2) and J is TRBJ1-6; no firm D call. The germline V gene encodes CDR1 LGHDT and CDR2 YNNKEL (reference sequence). V was trimmed by 4 bases and J by 10 bases, leaving 8 bases between them. The CDR3 totals 12 residues. This chain's CDR3 is CASSLRFSPLHF. In DNA form, the CDR3 reads TGTGCCAGCAGCCTCCGGTTCTCACCCCTCCACTTT.

The V and J genes are TRBV27 and TRBJ1-1, with 9 bases identical to TRBD1. Germline CDR1 and CDR2: MNHEY and SMNVEV (reference sequence). V lost 5 bases and J lost 8; bases outside the gene matches: 12. The CDR3 has 15 residues. This CDR3 reads CASSPLDRGRIEAFF. CDR3 sequence (DNA): TGTGCCAGCAGTCCCTTGGACAGGGGCCGGATAGAAGCTTTCTTT.

This chain links TRBV10-3 with TRBJ2-3; tentatively, D is TRBD1 (6 bases). CDR3 length equals 14 residues. The germline V gene has CDR1 ENHRY and CDR2 SYGVKD. Trimming took off 5 bases at V and 1 base at J, with 10 bases between the two ends. DNA for the CDR3: TGTGCCATCAGTACAGGGAGCGGCACAGATACGCAGTATTTT. Protein: CAISTGSGTDTQYF.